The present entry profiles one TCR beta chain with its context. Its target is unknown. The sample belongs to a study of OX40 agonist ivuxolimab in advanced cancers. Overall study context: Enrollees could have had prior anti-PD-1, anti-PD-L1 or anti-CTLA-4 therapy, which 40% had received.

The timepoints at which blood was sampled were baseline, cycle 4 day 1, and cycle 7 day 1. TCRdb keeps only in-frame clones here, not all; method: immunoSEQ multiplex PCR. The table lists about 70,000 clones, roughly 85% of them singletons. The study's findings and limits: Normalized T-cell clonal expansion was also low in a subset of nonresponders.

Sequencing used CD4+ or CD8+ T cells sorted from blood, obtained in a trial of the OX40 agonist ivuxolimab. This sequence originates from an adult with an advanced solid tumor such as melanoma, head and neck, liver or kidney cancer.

Written as DNA, the CDR3 is TGTGCCAGCAGCCAAGCGGGTTCAGGGTCAACTAATGAAAAACTGTTTTTT. Residues: CASSQAGSGSTNEKLFF. The chain joins TRBV4-2 to TRBJ1-4, with D perhaps matching TRBD1 (5 bases). V lost 1 base, J lost 0 bases, and 12 bases lay in between. The CDR3 has 17 amino acids. CDR1 and CDR2 from the germline V gene are LGHNA and YNFKEQ.